Presented here are 13 T cell receptor beta chains from one specimen sequenced in a study of T cell changes during pregnancy in multiple sclerosis. The assay was immunoSEQ multiplex PCR, and TCRdb's table has in-frame clones only and misses some. The data contain roughly 100,000 clones, about 90% of them singletons. The sequencing used peripheral blood, collected after pregnancy. The receptors come from a female donor with multiple sclerosis, enrolled in a pregnancy study.

The V call is TRBV12-5, the J call TRBJ2-1, with TRBD2 matching 11 bases. V lost 6 bases to trimming and J lost 5 bases; unmatched junction nucleotides: 6. There are 15 residues in the CDR3. The germline gives CDR1 LGHNT, CDR2 FRNRAP. CDR3 sequence reads: CASGQGLAEHNEQFF. The CDR3 nucleotides read TGTGCTAGTGGCCAGGGACTAGCGGAACACAATGAGCAGTTCTTC.

The V gene is TRBV25-1, the J gene TRBJ1-5; D is unresolved. Germline CDR1 MGHDK, CDR2 SYGVNS. The CDR3 extends over 14 amino acids. The V and J ends lost 8 bases and 0 bases respectively, with 11 bases between them. The CDR3 here is CASSSGNSNQPQHF. CDR3 in DNA: TGTGCCAGCTCTTCCGGGAATAGCAATCAGCCCCAGCATTTT.

V and J are TRBV2 and TRBJ1-5; 8 positions agree with TRBD1. V shed 3 bases and J 9 bases; nucleotides not matched to a gene: 10. The germline V gene encodes CDR1 SNHLY and CDR2 FYNNEI. The CDR3 is 15 amino acids. CDR3 sequence (DNA): TGTGCCAGCAGTGAGGAAGGGACAGGCTATTGGCCCCAGCATTTT. Its protein product is CASSEEGTGYWPQHF. Variable domain in full (rest from reference TRBV2 and TRBJ1-5): EPEVTQTPSHQVTQMGQEVILRCVPISNHLYFYWYRQILGQKVEFLVSFYNNEISEKSEIFDDQFSVERPDGSNFTLKIRSTKLEDSAMYFCASSEEGTGYWPQHFGDGTRLSIL.

This chain joins TRBV30 and TRBJ2-3, with D tentatively TRBD2 (5 bases). Germline V CDR1 and CDR2: GTSNPN, SVGIG (reference sequence). Trimming took off 6 bases at V and 3 bases at J, with 16 bases between the two ends. The CDR3 contains 14 residues. CDR3 region: CACCEGVGTDTQYF. CDR3 coding DNA: TGTGCCTGTTGCGAGGGAGTAGGGACAGATACGCAGTATTTT.

The sample holds one count of this clone. The chain is built from TRBV18 and TRBJ2-7, with 12 bases identical to TRBD2. Germline values: CDR1 KGHSH, CDR2 LQKENI. Unmatched junction bases numbered 9, after V lost 3 bases and J lost 3 bases. CDR3 length equals 17 residues. CDR3 coding DNA: TGTGCCAGCTCACCGCCGGGACTAGCGGGCCGTATCTACGAGCAGTACTTC. Protein: CASSPPGLAGRIYEQYF.

V gene TRBV18 combines with J gene TRBJ2-1; D is possibly TRBD1 (6 bases). The germline V gene encodes CDR1 KGHSH and CDR2 LQKENI. V was cut by 4 bases and J by 1 base, with 14 bases left in between. The CDR3 runs 16 residues. This CDR3 reads CASSHTGMGSYNEQFF. In DNA, the CDR3 is TGTGCCAGCTCACACACAGGGATGGGTTCCTACAATGAGCAGTTCTTC.

This clone was observed once. The chain has TRBV19 and TRBJ2-1, with D perhaps matching TRBD2 (6 bases). V was pared by 5 bases and J by 8 bases, with 16 bases between. The CDR3 covers 14 residues. Looked up from germline, CDR1 is LNHDA and CDR2 is SQIVND (reference sequence). DNA for the CDR3: TGTGCCAGTAGTCCCGGACTAACGGCATATGAGCAGTTCTTC. Residues: CASSPGLTAYEQFF.

The rearrangement uses TRBV7-9 and TRBJ2-3; 7 bases line up with TRBD2. Germline V CDR1 and CDR2: SEHNR, FQNEAQ (reference sequence). The V gene end was trimmed by 5 bases and the J gene end by 2 bases; junction bases not matched to a gene: 13. The CDR3 loop spans 17 amino acids. CDR3 in amino acids: CASSHFSLAANTDTQYF. CDR3 in DNA: TGTGCCAGCAGCCACTTCTCCCTAGCGGCAAACACAGATACGCAGTATTTT.

The rearrangement links TRBV4-1 to TRBJ1-1; no clear D gene. V was cut by 0 bases and J by 6 bases, with 11 bases left in between. The CDR3 runs 14 residues. CDR1 and CDR2 from the germline V gene are MGHRA and YSYEKL. The chain's CDR3 is CASSQDGVAAEAFF. The CDR3 coding sequence is TGCGCCAGCAGCCAAGATGGGGTAGCGGCTGAAGCTTTCTTT.

V gene TRBV19 combines with J gene TRBJ1-2; D uncertain. The CDR3 is 11 amino acids. Germline CDR1 reads LNHDA; CDR2 reads SQIVND (reference sequence). Trimming took 7 bases from V and 3 from J, leaving 6 bases between them. CDR3 loop: CASNRDYGYTF. CDR3 DNA: TGTGCCAGTAATCGGGACTATGGCTACACCTTC.

The V call is TRBV5-5, the J call TRBJ2-5; TRBD2 matches 8 bases. The CDR3 length is 15 residues. V lost 0 bases and J lost 1; bases outside the gene matches: 2. Germline loops: CDR1 SGHKS, CDR2 YYEKEE (reference sequence). This chain's CDR3 is CASSLGREAQETQYF. DNA of the CDR3: TGTGCCAGCAGCTTGGGGCGGGAGGCCCAAGAGACCCAGTACTTC.

The chain couples TRBV5-1 to TRBJ2-1; 8 bases are a match to TRBD1. The CDR3 runs 14 residues. Germline CDR1 and CDR2: SGHRS and YFSETQ. The V gene end was trimmed by 10 bases and the J gene end by 5 bases; junction bases not matched to a gene: 11. CDR3 region: CASTDRVGHNEQFF. DNA for the CDR3: TGCGCCTCGACGGACAGGGTAGGCCACAATGAGCAGTTCTTC.

The V gene is TRBV29-1, the J gene TRBJ2-7; D possibly corresponds to TRBD1 (6 bases). CDR1 and CDR2 (germline): SQVTM, ANQGSEA. Trimming stripped 6 bases from V and 0 bases from J, with 18 bases between. The CDR3 totals 15 residues. The CDR3 DNA is TGCAGCGTCGTTTTCATCCGGGACAACTCCTACGAGCAGTACTTC. Protein product: CSVVFIRDNSYEQYF.